This T cell receptor (beta chain) was observed in a study of human T cells and chemical hapten exposure (dated by TCRdb to 2020 to 2022). General notes on the study: For sensitization, 2% DPC in acetone was applied to a 2 cm by 2 cm area of upper inner arm skin. Patients additionally received weekly therapeutic DPC doses to the scalp throughout the approximately 25-week study period. Patch testing was done on the upper back using Finn chambers containing 0.01% DPC, and results were scored after 6 days according to International Contact Dermatitis Research Group standards. Alopecia areata with under or over 50% scalp involvement, alopecia totalis and alopecia universalis were represented in the patient cohort, which was mostly female. Libraries were pooled for sequencing, and variation in per-sample TCR yields was attributed mainly to small differences in library volumes within the pool. In alopecia patients, the study followed how the peripheral blood TCR repertoire changed in vivo over primary and secondary sensitization to diphenylcyclopropenone (DPC), a hapten. Blood samples were taken from patients before sensitization (week 0) and then at 2, 6 and about 24 weeks after DPC sensitization. Twenty-nine alopecia patients provided blood for TCR sequencing at one to four time points (pre-sensitization, 2, 6 and 24 weeks).

The paper as a whole reports these results and caveats: Expanded TCRs formed significantly more large CDR3 similarity clusters than pre-sensitization or healthy control sets, consistent with antigen-driven responses. The number of TCRs above 1 in 1000 frequency did not change with DPC sensitization; there was no evidence of global repertoire structure alterations. After repeated subsampling, changes were observed in the strength of the expansion versus patch-test correlation and in the threshold at which the correlation became significant. Because every patient had alopecia, a presumed autoimmune disease, the patients' immune response might differ from that of healthy individuals. Patch test score was positively correlated with the number of PT1 expanded TCRs, with significance at thresholds 8, 16 and 32 but not at 4.

This specimen's time point label, interpreted: patch test 3, about 24 weeks after DPC sensitization. The treatment or condition tag for this specimen amounts to: therapeutic diphenylcyclopropenone sensitization with weekly scalp DPC. At every patch-test visit, the blood draw took place before the patch test was put on. Patients were eligible if aged 18 to 70, diagnosed with alopecia and judged suitable for DPC therapy, and pregnant patients were excluded. Total RNA was extracted from unfractionated whole blood collected in Tempus Blood RNA tubes. Comment on this clonotype: It lacks a known antigen. No base qualities exist here, and no much larger clone lies one base off it.

The germline V gene (reference sequence) yields MNHEY for CDR1 and SMNVEV for CDR2. Trimming removed 3 bases from V and 6 bases from J; the gene matches leave 7 bases unexplained. Spanning cysteine to phenylalanine, the CDR3 consists of 15 amino acids. Only the CDR3 part of the read is kept: 45 bases, read in frame from the first base. Library creation used RACE. The instrument was a NextSeq 500. During library preparation, unique molecular identifiers were attached to individual cDNA molecules so that TCRs could be counted quantitatively and reproducibly. Both TCR alpha and TCR beta chains were sequenced from each blood RNA sample. As for how the authors treated the data: Samples had a median of about 90,000 TCRs, with a range from about 23,224 to 690,600. The Decombinator software suite was used to annotate the V, J and CDR3 of the TCR reads. Every sample was subsampled to the same number of TCRs (28,000) for the PS versus PT1 abundance plots. TCRs were defined as expanded if absent before sensitization and observed at least eight times at the 2-week time point. TCRdb reran the public reads through fastp at Q25 and MiXCR, keeping productive beta chains. Entries that share a CDR3 protein sequence are merged under the most common genes and DNA. These V and J calls rely on TCRdb rather than the paper's analysis. The sample table shows about 190,000 distinct CDR3 sequences, and around 25% are seen once. Clones ranked in the top ten supply approximately 2.3% of the sample.

The receptor chain draws on TRBV27 and TRBJ1-5; 8 bases in the middle match TRBD1. The clonotype comes from a woman between 40 and 50 years old with alopecia areata. Some clones in this sample may be carry-over from other donors' samples. The sequenced sample was whole blood, obtained in connection with sensitization to the hapten diphenylcyclopropenone (DPC). The CDR3 here reads CASSFYAGGGQPQHF. The nucleotide sequence is given as TGTGCCAGCAGTTTCTATGCAGGGGGCGGTCAGCCCCAGCATTTT.